This T cell receptor (beta chain) was captured in a study of T cells in Graves' hyperthyroidism and ophthalmopathy. Study-level points and caveats: Ophthalmopathy, which appeared later, was predicted by the model a median approximately 6.7 months before onset.

There were TCR beta CDR3 regions amplified from RNA transcripts. Initially, a first-round RT-PCR of the TCR CDR3 employed the HTBI primer set. Using its own MiXCR run on the multiplex PCR reads, TCRdb lists one record per CDR3 protein. Of 300,000 to 450,000 distinct CDR3 sequences detected, approximately 15% appear once; the ten largest clones hold roughly 9.6%. CDR1 and CDR2 (germline): SEHNR, FQNEAQ (reference sequence). The CDR3 covers 13 residues. Diagnoses rested on clinical symptoms, serum thyroxine and TRAb, thyroid ultrasound and orbital computed tomography. Comments on this clonotype: The antigen is unknown. This may come from a read error, since a much larger clone is one base off.

Input material: blood. The chain couples TRBV7-9 to TRBJ2-1; D ambiguous. This clonotype was sampled from a woman in her sixties with Graves' hyperthyroidism. CDR3 nucleotide sequence: TGTGCCAGCAGCCCAGAGGCAAGGAATGAGCAGCTCTTC. Residues: CASSPEARNEQLF.